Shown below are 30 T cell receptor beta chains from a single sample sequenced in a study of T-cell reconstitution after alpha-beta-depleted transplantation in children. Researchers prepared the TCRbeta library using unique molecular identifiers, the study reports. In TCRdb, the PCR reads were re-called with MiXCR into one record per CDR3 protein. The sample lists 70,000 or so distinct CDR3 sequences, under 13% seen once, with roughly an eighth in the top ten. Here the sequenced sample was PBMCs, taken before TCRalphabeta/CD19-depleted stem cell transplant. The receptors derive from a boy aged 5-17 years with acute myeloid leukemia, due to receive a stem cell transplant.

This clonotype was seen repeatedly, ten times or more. The CDR3 coding sequence is TGTGCCAGCAGCCGAGCAGACGAAAAACTGTTTTTT. It encodes CASSRADEKLFF. The rearrangement uses TRBV4-2 and TRBJ1-4; D is undetermined. Trimming cost V 4 bases and J 8 bases, with 8 bases left between them. This CDR3 contains 12 residues. Germline CDR1 and CDR2: LGHNA and YNFKEQ.

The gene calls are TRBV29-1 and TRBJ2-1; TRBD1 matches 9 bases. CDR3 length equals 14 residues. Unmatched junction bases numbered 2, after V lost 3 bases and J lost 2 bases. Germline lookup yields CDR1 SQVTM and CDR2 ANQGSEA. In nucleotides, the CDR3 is TGCAGCGTTGATAGGACAGGGGCCTACAATGAGCAGTTCTTC. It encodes CSVDRTGAYNEQFF.

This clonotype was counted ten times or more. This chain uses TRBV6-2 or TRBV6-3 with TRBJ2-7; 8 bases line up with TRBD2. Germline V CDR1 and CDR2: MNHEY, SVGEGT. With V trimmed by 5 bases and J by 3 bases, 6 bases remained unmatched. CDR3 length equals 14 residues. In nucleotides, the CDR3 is TGTGCCAGCAGTCGGGGGGGTCCTGGCTACGAGCAGTACTTC. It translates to CASSRGGPGYEQYF.

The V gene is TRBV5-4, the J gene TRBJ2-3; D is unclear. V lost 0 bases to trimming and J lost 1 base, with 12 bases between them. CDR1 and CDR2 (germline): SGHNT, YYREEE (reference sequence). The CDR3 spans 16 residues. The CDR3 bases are TGTGCCAGCAGCTTGGAGGGTTGGTCCGGCACAGATACGCAGTATTTT. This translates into CASSLEGWSGTDTQYF.

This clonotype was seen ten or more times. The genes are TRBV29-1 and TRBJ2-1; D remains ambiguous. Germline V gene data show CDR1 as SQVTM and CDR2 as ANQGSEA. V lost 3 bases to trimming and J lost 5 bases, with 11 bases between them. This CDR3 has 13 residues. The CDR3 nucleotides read TGCAGCGTTGACGGCAGATTTAACAATGAGCAGTTCTTC. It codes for CSVDGRFNNEQFF.

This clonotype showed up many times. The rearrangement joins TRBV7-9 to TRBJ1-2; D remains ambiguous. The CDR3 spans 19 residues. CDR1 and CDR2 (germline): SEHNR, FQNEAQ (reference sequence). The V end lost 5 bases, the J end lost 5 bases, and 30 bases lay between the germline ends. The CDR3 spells CASSPGGRPTIPLTYGYTF. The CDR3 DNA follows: TGTGCCAGCAGCCCCGGAGGAAGACCCACGATTCCTCTCACTTATGGCTACACCTTC.

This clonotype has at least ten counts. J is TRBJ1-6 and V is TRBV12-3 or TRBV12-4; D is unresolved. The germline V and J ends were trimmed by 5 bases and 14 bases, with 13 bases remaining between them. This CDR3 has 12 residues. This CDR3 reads CASSILRRALHF. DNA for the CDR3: TGTGCCAGCAGTATCCTCCGGAGAGCCCTCCACTTT.

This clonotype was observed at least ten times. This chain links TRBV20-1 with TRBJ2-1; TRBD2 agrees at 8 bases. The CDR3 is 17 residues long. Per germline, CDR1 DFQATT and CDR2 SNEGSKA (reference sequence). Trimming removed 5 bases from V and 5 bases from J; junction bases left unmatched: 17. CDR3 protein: CSAGLMDGQRGNNEQFF. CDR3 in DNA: TGCAGTGCTGGGTTGATGGACGGCCAGCGGGGGAACAATGAGCAGTTCTTC.

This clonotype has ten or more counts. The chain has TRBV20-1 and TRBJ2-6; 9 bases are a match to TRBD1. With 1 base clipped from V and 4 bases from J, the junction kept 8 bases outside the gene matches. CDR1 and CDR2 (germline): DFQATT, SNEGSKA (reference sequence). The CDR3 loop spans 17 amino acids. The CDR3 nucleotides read TGCAGTGCTAGAGGTCGACAGGGGGGATCCGGGGCCAACGTCCTGACTTTC. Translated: CSARGRQGGSGANVLTF.

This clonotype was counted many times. CDR3 sequence: CSATTPNSGGVDTQYF. CDR3 nucleotides: TGCAGTGCTACCACTCCGAATAGCGGGGGGGTAGATACGCAGTATTTT. V usage is TRBV20-1 and J usage is TRBJ2-3; TRBD2 aligns across 11 bases. Per the germline V gene, CDR1 is DFQATT and CDR2 is SNEGSKA (reference sequence). Trimming took 4 bases from V and 5 from J; bases not matched to a gene: 11. The length of the CDR3 is 16 residues.

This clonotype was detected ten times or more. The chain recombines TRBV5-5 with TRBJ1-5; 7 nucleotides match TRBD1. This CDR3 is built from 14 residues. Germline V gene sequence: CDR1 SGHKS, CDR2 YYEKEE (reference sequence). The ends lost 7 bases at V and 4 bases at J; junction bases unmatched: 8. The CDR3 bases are TGTGCCAGCGGCCCGGGGACAGTGAATCAGCCCCAGCATTTT. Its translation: CASGPGTVNQPQHF.

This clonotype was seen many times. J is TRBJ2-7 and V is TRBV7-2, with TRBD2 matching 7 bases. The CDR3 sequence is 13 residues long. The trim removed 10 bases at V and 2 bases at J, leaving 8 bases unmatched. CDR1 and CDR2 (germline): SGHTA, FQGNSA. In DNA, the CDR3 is TGTGCCACCGGGGGGTCTCCAACCTACGAGCAGTACTTC. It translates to CATGGSPTYEQYF. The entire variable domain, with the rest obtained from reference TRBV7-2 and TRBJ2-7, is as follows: GAGVSQSPSNKVTEKGKDVELRCDPISGHTALYWYRQSLGQGLEFLIYFQGNSAPDKSGLPSDRFSAERTGGSVSTLTIQRTQQEDSAVYLCATGGSPTYEQYFGPGTRLTVT.

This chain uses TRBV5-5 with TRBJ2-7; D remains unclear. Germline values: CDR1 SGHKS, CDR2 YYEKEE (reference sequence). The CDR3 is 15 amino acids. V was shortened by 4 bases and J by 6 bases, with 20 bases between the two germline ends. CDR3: CASSLGPPRRSEQYF. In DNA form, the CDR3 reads TGTGCCAGCAGCCTGGGCCCCCCCAGAAGGAGCGAGCAGTACTTC. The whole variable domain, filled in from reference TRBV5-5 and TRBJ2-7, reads DAGVTQSPTHLIKTRGQQVTLRCSPISGHKSVSWYQQVLGQGPQFIFQYYEKEERGRGNFPDRFSARQFPNYSSELNVNALLLGDSALYLCASSLGPPRRSEQYFGPGTRLTVT.

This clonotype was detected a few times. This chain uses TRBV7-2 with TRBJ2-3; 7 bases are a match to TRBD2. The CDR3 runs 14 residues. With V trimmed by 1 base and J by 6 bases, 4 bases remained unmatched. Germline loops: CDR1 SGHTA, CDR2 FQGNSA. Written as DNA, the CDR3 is TGTGCCAGCAGCTTAGTAGCCGGGAGGGATACGCAGTATTTT. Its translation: CASSLVAGRDTQYF.

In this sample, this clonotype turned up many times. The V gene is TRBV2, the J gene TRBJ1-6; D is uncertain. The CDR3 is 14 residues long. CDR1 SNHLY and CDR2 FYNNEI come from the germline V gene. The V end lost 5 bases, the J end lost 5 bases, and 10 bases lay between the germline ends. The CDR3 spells CASSKGWNNSPLHF. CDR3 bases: TGTGCCAGCAGTAAAGGGTGGAATAATTCACCCCTCCACTTT.

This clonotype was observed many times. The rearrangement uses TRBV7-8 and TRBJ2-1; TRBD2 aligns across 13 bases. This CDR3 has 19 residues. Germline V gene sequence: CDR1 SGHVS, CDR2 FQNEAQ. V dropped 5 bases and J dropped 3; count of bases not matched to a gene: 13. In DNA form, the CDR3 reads TGTGCCAGCAGCCCGCGGACTAGCGGGAGTCTCCCAGTCTACAATGAGCAGTTCTTC. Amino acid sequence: CASSPRTSGSLPVYNEQFF.

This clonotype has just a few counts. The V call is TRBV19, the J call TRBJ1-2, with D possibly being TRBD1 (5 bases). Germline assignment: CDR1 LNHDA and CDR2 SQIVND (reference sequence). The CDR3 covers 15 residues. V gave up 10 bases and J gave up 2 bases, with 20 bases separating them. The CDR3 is CATTGQLLQNYGYTF. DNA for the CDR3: TGTGCCACGACGGGGCAACTACTCCAAAACTATGGCTACACCTTC.

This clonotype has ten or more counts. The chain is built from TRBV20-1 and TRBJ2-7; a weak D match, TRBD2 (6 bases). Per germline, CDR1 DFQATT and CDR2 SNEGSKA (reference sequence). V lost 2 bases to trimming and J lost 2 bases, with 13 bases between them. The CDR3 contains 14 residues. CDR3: CSARWAGGAYEQYF. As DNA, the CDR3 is TGCAGTGCTAGATGGGCAGGCGGGGCCTACGAGCAGTACTTC.

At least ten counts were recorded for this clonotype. CDR3 in amino acids: CASRDELWETQYF. In nucleotides, the CDR3 is TGTGCCAGCAGAGATGAACTTTGGGAGACCCAGTACTTC. The V gene is TRBV27, the J gene TRBJ2-5; D is undetermined. In germline, CDR1 is MNHEY, CDR2 SMNVEV (reference sequence). V lost 6 bases and J 5 bases, leaving 13 bases between the germline ends. This CDR3 region has 13 residues.

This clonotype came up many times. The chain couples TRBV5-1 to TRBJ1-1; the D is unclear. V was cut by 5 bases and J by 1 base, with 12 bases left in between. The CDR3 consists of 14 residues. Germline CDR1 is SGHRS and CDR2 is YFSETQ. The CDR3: CASRHDPGNTEAFF. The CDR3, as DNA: TGCGCCAGCAGACACGACCCCGGGAACACTGAAGCTTTCTTT.

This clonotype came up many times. The CDR3 DNA follows: TGTGCCAGCAGCACAAATGCCCCCGGATATTATAATTCACCCCTCCACTTT. This encodes CASSTNAPGYYNSPLHF. The chain carries TRBV7-2 and TRBJ1-6; D is unresolved. The V gene lost 5 bases and the J gene lost 4 bases, with 18 bases spanning the gap. This CDR3 has 17 residues. Germline V gene sequence: CDR1 SGHTA, CDR2 FQGNSA.

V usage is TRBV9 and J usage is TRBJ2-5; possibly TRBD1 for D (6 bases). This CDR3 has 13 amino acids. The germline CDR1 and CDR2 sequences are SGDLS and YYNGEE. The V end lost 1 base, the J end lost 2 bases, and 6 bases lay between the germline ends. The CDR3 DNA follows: TGTGCCAGCAGCGTACAGGGGCAAGAGACCCAGTACTTC. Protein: CASSVQGQETQYF.

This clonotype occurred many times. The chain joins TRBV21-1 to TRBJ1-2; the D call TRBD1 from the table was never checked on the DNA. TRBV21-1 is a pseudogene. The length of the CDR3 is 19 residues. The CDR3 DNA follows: TGTGCCAGCAGCAAAAGTTGTCCGGACAGGGCTAACGCTAACTATGGCTACACCTTC. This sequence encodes CASSKSCPDRANANYGYTF.

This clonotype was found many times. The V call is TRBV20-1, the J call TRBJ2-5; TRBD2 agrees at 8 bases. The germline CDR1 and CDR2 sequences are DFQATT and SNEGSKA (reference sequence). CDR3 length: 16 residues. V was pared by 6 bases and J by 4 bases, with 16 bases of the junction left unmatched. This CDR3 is CSAQVGGGSWAETQYF. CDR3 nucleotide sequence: TGCAGTGCCCAAGTCGGGGGGGGTAGTTGGGCAGAGACCCAGTACTTC.

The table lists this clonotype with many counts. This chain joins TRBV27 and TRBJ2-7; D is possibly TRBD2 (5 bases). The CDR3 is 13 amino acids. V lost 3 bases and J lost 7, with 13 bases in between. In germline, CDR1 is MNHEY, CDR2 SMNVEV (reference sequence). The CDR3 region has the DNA TGTGCCAGCAGTTTTGTCGGGGTAGAGGAGCAGTACTTC. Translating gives CASSFVGVEEQYF.

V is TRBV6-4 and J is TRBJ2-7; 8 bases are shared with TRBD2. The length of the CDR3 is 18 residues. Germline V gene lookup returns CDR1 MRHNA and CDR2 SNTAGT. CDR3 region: CTISSSLGTGGVSYEQYF. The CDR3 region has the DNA TGTACCATCAGTTCCAGTTTAGGGACGGGAGGGGTTTCCTACGAGCAGTACTTC.

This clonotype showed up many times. The CDR3 loop is CASSLYRNSPLHF. The CDR3 DNA sequence: TGTGCCAGCAGCTTGTACAGGAATTCACCCCTCCACTTT. The chain couples TRBV7-2 to TRBJ1-6; maybe TRBD1 (5 bases). The CDR3 contains 13 residues. V gave up 3 bases and J gave up 7 bases, with 7 bases separating them. The V gene's germline CDR1 is SGHTA and CDR2 FQGNSA. Full variable domain (outside the CDR3, taken from reference TRBV7-2 and TRBJ1-6): GAGVSQSPSNKVTEKGKDVELRCDPISGHTALYWYRQSLGQGLEFLIYFQGNSAPDKSGLPSDRFSAERTGGSVSTLTIQRTQQEDSAVYLCASSLYRNSPLHFGNGTRLTVT.

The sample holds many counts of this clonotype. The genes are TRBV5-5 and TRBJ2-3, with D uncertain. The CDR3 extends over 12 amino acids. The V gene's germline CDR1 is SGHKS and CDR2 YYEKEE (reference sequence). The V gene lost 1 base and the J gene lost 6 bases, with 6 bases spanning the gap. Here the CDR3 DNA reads TGTGCCAGCAGCTTGTCGAGTGATACGCAGTATTTT. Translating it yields CASSLSSDTQYF. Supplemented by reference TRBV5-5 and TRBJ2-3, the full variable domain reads DAGVTQSPTHLIKTRGQQVTLRCSPISGHKSVSWYQQVLGQGPQFIFQYYEKEERGRGNFPDRFSARQFPNYSSELNVNALLLGDSALYLCASSLSSDTQYFGPGTRLTVL.

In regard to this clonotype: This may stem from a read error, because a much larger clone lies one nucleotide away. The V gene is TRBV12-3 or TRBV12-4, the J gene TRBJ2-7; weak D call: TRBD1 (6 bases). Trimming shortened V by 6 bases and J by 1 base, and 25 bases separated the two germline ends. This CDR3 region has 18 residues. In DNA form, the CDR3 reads TGTGCCAGCAGGAGGGGGAAAACGGACAAAAGAATTTCCTACGAGCAGTACTTC. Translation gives CASRRGKTDKRISYEQYF.

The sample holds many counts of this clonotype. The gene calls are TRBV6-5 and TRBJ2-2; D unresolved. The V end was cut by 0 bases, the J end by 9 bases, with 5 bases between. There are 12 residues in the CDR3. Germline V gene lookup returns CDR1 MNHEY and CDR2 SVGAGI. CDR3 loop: CASSYSTRELFF. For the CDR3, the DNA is TGTGCCAGCAGTTACTCGACTCGGGAGCTGTTTTTT.